This T cell receptor beta chain was observed in a study of T cell responses to AZD1222 COVID-19 vaccine. General study results and limits: Baseline seropositives among AZD1222 recipients totaled only five to seven. Repertoire sampling occurred only after the peak T cell response. Clonal diversity may have been underestimated in mostly white British donors. Increased Spike-specific TCR breadth and depth were observed after two AZD1222 doses.

Trimming shortened V by 4 bases and J by 1 base, and 14 bases separated the two germline ends. There are 15 residues in the CDR3. Germline V lookup: CDR1 SGHTA, CDR2 FQGNSA. For this clone: Its cognate antigen is unknown.

TCRdb keeps only in-frame clones here, not all; method: immunoSEQ multiplex PCR. Of under 140,000 clones listed, about 94% are singletons. The chain couples TRBV7-2 to TRBJ2-7; D is uncertain. This clonotype was obtained from an adult who received the AZD1222 COVID-19 vaccine. Specimen: peripheral blood, collected 28 days after the second AZD1222 dose. The CDR3: CASSSRHLESYEQYF. Written as DNA, the CDR3 is TGTGCCAGCAGCTCTAGGCACCTGGAGTCCTACGAGCAGTACTTC.